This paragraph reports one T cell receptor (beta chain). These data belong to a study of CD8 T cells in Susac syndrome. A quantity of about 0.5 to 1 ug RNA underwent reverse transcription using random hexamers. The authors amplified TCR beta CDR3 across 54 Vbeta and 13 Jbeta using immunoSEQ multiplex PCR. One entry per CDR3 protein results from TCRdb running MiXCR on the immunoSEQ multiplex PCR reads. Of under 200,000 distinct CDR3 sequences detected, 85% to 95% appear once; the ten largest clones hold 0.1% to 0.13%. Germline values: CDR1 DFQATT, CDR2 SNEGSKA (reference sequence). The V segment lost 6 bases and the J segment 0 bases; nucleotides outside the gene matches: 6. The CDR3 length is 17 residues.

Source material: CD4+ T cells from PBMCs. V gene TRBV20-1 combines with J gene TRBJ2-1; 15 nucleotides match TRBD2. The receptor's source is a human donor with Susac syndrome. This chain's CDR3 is CSASPGLAGGSYNEQFF. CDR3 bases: TGCAGTGCCAGCCCGGGACTAGCGGGGGGCTCCTACAATGAGCAGTTCTTC.